The 12 T cell receptor beta chains presented below share a single source sample, sequenced in a study of control samples from healthy donors and cancer patients. The method was immunoSEQ multiplex PCR; TCRdb's version includes in-frame clones alone and lacks a portion of them. The top ten clones hold 15% to 20% of a sample with around 100,000 clones, roughly 84% of them seen once. Sequences were obtained from blood. These receptors all stem from a woman in her fifties or sixties in good health.

This chain uses TRBV5-1 with TRBJ2-3; the D gene is possibly TRBD2 (5 bases). Trimming shortened V by 4 bases and J by 6 bases, and 12 bases separated the two germline ends. The CDR3 runs 13 residues. Germline V lookup: CDR1 SGHRS, CDR2 YFSETQ. The CDR3 sequence is CASSLWERDTQYF. Written as DNA, the CDR3 is TGCGCCAGCAGCCTATGGGAGAGGGATACGCAGTATTTT.

The gene calls are TRBV30 and TRBJ2-7; a weak D match, TRBD1 (5 bases). CDR1 GTSNPN and CDR2 SVGIG come from the germline V gene (reference sequence). V was clipped by 1 base and J by 3 bases, with 13 bases between them. This CDR3 has 14 residues. The CDR3 DNA sequence: TGTGCCTGGAGTGCTGTCCCAGGGATCTACGAGCAGTACTTC. Protein sequence: CAWSAVPGIYEQYF.

The chain is built from TRBV18 and TRBJ2-1, with D possibly TRBD2 on 6 matching bases. V was clipped by 1 base and J by 0 bases, with 10 bases between them. The CDR3 has 16 amino acids. The V gene's germline CDR1 is KGHSH and CDR2 LQKENI. In DNA form, the CDR3 reads TGTGCCAGCTCACCACTTCGGGGGAGCTCCTACAATGAGCAGTTCTTC. Encoded protein: CASSPLRGSSYNEQFF.

V is TRBV4-1 and J is TRBJ2-2; D possibly corresponds to TRBD2 (6 bases). This CDR3 contains 11 residues. Trimming cost V 9 bases and J 8 bases, with 10 bases left between them. Germline V gene lookup returns CDR1 MGHRA and CDR2 YSYEKL. The CDR3 nucleotides are TGCGCCAGTCGGGACTTTGGGGAGCTGTTTTTT. This sequence encodes CASRDFGELFF.

The chain carries TRBV6-1 and TRBJ2-7; D not certain. The germline CDR1 and CDR2 sequences are MNHNS and SASEGT. The CDR3 covers 14 residues. V was trimmed by 2 bases and J by 8 bases, leaving 16 bases between them. CDR3 coding DNA: TGTGCCAGCAGTGAAACCCGCAGCCCTACGAAGCAGTACGTC. Translated, it gives CASSETRSPTKQYV.

The chain couples TRBV12-3 or TRBV12-4 to TRBJ1-1; tentative D call: TRBD1 (5 bases). CDR3 length: 13 residues. Deletions cut 3 bases from V and 4 bases from J, with 9 bases between. The CDR3 DNA sequence: TGTGCCAGCAGTTTTAGAGGGGTCACTGAAGCTTTCTTT. It codes for CASSFRGVTEAFF.

This rearrangement joins TRBV18 to TRBJ2-7, with D tentatively TRBD1 (7 bases). The CDR3 spans 14 residues. V lost 5 bases and J lost 4, with 15 bases in between. CDR1 and CDR2 from the germline V gene are KGHSH and LQKENI. The CDR3 loop reads CASSGSEGAYEQYF. Written as DNA, the CDR3 is TGTGCCAGCTCAGGGTCGGAGGGGGCTTACGAGCAGTACTTC.

The V and J genes are TRBV6-1 and TRBJ2-3; 9 bases align to TRBD2. CDR3 length: 15 residues. V dropped 0 bases and J dropped 4; count of bases not matched to a gene: 2. CDR1 is MNHNS and CDR2 is SASEGT in the germline V gene. The CDR3 reads CASSEAAGGPDTQYF. CDR3 bases: TGTGCCAGCAGTGAAGCGGCGGGAGGGCCAGATACGCAGTATTTT.

The rearrangement links TRBV6-2 or TRBV6-3 to TRBJ2-5; D perhaps matches TRBD2 (5 bases). The CDR3 extends over 14 amino acids. CDR1 MNHEY and CDR2 SVGEGT come from the germline V gene. Trimming took off 6 bases at V and 9 bases at J, with 20 bases between the two ends. For the CDR3, the DNA is TGTGCCAGCAGCAAGACCGGACTGGATGGGCCCCAGTACTTC. It is translated as CASSKTGLDGPQYF.

V gene TRBV12-3 or TRBV12-4 combines with J gene TRBJ1-5; 7 nucleotides line up with TRBD1. V gave up 6 bases and J gave up 9 bases; unmatched junction bases: 8. The CDR3 is 13 amino acids. In nucleotides, the CDR3 is TGTGCCAGCAGCTCAGGGGGTTTTCGGCCCCAGCATTTT. It codes for CASSSGGFRPQHF.

The rearrangement uses TRBV3-1 (or the pseudogene TRBV3-2) and TRBJ2-5, with 11 bases identical to TRBD2. The CDR3 totals 18 residues. Germline assignment: CDR1 LGHDT and CDR2 YNNKEL (reference sequence). J lost 4 bases, V lost 1 base, and 11 bases had no gene match. CDR3 amino acids: CASSQALLAGGKGETQYF. In nucleotides, the CDR3 is TGTGCCAGCAGCCAAGCCCTCTTAGCGGGGGGGAAGGGAGAGACCCAGTACTTC.

This clone was observed once. The rearrangement links TRBV10-3 to TRBJ1-1, with TRBD1 identical over 10 bases. The CDR3 extends over 15 amino acids. Germline CDR1 is ENHRY and CDR2 is SYGVKD. J lost 0 bases, V lost 6 bases, and 4 bases had no gene match. CDR3 sequence reads: CAIRDDRGLNTEAFF. CDR3 DNA: TGTGCCATCAGAGACGACAGGGGGCTGAACACTGAAGCTTTCTTT.